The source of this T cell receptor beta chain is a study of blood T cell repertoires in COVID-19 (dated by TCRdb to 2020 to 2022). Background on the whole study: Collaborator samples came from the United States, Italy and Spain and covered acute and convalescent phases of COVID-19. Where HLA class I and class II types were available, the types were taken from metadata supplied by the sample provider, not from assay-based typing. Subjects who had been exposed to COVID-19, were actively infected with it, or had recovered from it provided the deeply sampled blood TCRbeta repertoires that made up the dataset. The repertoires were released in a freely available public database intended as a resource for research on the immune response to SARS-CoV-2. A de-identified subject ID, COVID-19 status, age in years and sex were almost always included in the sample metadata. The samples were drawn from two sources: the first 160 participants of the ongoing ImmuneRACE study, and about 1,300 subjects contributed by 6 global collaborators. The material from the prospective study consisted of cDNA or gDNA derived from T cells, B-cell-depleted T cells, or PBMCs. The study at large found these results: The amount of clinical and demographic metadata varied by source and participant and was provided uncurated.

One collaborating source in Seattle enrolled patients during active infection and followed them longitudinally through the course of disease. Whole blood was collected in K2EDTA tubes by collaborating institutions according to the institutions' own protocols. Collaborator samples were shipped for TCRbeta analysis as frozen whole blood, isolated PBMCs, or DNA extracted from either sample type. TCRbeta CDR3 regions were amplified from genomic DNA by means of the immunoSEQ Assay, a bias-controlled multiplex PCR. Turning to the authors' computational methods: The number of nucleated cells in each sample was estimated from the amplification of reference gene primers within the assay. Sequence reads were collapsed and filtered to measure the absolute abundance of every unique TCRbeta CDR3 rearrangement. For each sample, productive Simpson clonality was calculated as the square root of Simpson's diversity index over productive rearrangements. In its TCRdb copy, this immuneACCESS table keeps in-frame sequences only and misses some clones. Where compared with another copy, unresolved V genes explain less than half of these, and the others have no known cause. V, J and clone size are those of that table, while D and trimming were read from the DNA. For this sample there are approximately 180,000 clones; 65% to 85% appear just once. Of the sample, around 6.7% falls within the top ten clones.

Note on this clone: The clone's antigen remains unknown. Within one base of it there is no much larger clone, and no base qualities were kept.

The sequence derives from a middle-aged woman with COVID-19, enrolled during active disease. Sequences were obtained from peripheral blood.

The CDR3 reads as follows: CASSQVAGANTEAFF. Here is the DNA: TGTGCCAGCAGCCAAGTTGCAGGGGCGAACACTGAAGCTTTCTTT. Recombination joined TRBV14 with TRBJ1-1, with a weak D call of TRBD1 (6 bases match). The CDR3 measures 15 amino acids from cysteine to phenylalanine. The entry retains the CDR3 DNA only, 45 bases that are in frame from base 1. V is cut by 1 base and J by 1 base, and the space between the germline ends is 10 bases. CDR1 and CDR2 are drawn from the germline V gene: SGHDN, FVKESK.